The 11 T cell receptor beta chains given below trace back to one sample, sequenced in a study of T-cell reconstitution after alpha-beta-depleted transplantation in children. Preparing the TCRbeta library involved the use of unique molecular identifiers. TCRdb called the PCR reads again in MiXCR, with one record for every CDR3 protein. The repertoire holds around 240,000 distinct CDR3 sequences, with around 8% as singletons. This specimen was PBMCs, mostly from graft donor cells, taken 180 days after TCRalphabeta/CD19-depleted stem cell transplant. These receptors came from a male patient aged 5 to 17 who had a stem cell transplant for acute lymphoblastic leukemia, so the T cells may come from the graft donor.

This clonotype was observed at least ten times. J is TRBJ2-7 and V is TRBV29-1, with 13 bases that match TRBD2. Germline V lookup: CDR1 SQVTM, CDR2 ANQGSEA. The CDR3 is 14 residues long. With V trimmed by 3 bases and J by 2 bases, 1 base remained unmatched. The CDR3 sequence is CSVEGTSGTYEQYF. The CDR3 nucleotides are TGCAGCGTTGAGGGGACTAGCGGGACCTACGAGCAGTACTTC.

This clonotype showed up many times. The chain uses TRBV10-3 and TRBJ1-4; D is unresolved. This CDR3 spans 15 amino acids. The germline V gene has CDR1 ENHRY and CDR2 SYGVKD. V dropped 0 bases and J dropped 0 bases, with 5 bases sitting between them. Here the CDR3 reads CAISESAATNEKLFF. In DNA form, the CDR3 reads TGTGCCATCAGTGAGTCGGCAGCAACTAATGAAAAACTGTTTTTT.

This clonotype was seen ten or more times. In DNA, the CDR3 is TGTGCCAGCAGCTTGTTGCCGGGACAAAAAAAAGACCACACCGGGGAGCTGTTTTTT. This sequence encodes CASSLLPGQKKDHTGELFF. The chain combines TRBV5-4 with TRBJ2-2; weak D call: TRBD1 (6 bases). The CDR3 contains 19 residues. Germline CDR1 and CDR2: SGHNT and YYREEE (reference sequence). The V end lost 1 base, the J end lost 3 bases, and 22 bases lay between the germline ends.

This clonotype was seen at least ten times. The chain is built from TRBV4-1 and TRBJ2-1, with D uncertain. The germline V gene has CDR1 MGHRA and CDR2 YSYEKL. The length of the CDR3 is 20 residues. V lost 1 base and J 2 bases, leaving 24 bases between the germline ends. The DNA for the CDR3 is TGCGCCAGCAGCCAAGTAGGCTTGTATCTTGGGTACCAACCCTACAATGAGCAGTTCTTC. Translated: CASSQVGLYLGYQPYNEQFF.

This clonotype has ten or more counts. The rearrangement joins TRBV5-1 to TRBJ2-7; TRBD1 aligns across 10 bases. Germline CDR1 reads SGHRS; CDR2 reads YFSETQ. There are 15 residues in the CDR3. Trimming cost V 0 bases and J 2 bases; bases outside gene matches: 2. CDR3 DNA: TGCGCCAGCAGCTTGGCCGGGACAGGGGCCTACGAGCAGTACTTC. The encoded protein is CASSLAGTGAYEQYF.

Ten or more counts support this clonotype. V usage is TRBV15 and J usage is TRBJ1-6; 7 bases agree with TRBD1. CDR1 and CDR2 (germline): LNHNV, YYDKDF (reference sequence). CDR3 length equals 15 residues. The V gene end was trimmed by 3 bases and the J gene end by 12 bases; junction bases not matched to a gene: 11. As DNA, the CDR3 is TGTGCCACCAGCAGGGTAGACAGGGACGTCAGACCCCTCCACTTT. Protein product: CATSRVDRDVRPLHF.

This clonotype has at least ten counts. The chain combines TRBV10-3 with TRBJ2-7; tentative D call: TRBD2 (6 bases). Trimming took 7 bases from V and 5 from J, leaving 15 bases between them. Germline assignment: CDR1 ENHRY and CDR2 SYGVKD. CDR3 length equals 13 residues. CDR3 sequence reads: CAINPAGANEQYF. In DNA form, the CDR3 reads TGTGCCATCAACCCAGCGGGCGCCAACGAGCAGTACTTC.

This clonotype was seen many times. The chain joins TRBV20-1 to TRBJ2-2; 7 bases match TRBD1. Germline CDR1 is DFQATT and CDR2 is SNEGSKA (reference sequence). V dropped 1 base and J dropped 3; count of bases not matched to a gene: 2. This CDR3 spans 14 amino acids. CDR3 region: CSARGQGDTGELFF. CDR3 nucleotides: TGCAGTGCTAGAGGGCAGGGGGACACCGGGGAGCTGTTTTTT.

In its sample, this clonotype was seen many times. This chain joins TRBV12-3 or TRBV12-4 and TRBJ2-5; weak D call: TRBD2 (5 bases). The length of the CDR3 is 15 residues. The germline V and J ends were trimmed by 5 bases and 0 bases, with 13 bases remaining between them. As DNA, the CDR3 is TGTGCCAGCAGTCCGCCGGACTGGTACCAAGAGACCCAGTACTTC. Translating it yields CASSPPDWYQETQYF.

This clonotype was recorded many times. The chain combines TRBV11-2 with TRBJ1-2, with 10 bases lining up with TRBD1. After removal of 2 bases from V and 4 bases from J, the junction contained 7 bases not matched to a gene. The CDR3 covers 16 residues. Germline CDR1 SGHAT, CDR2 FQNNGV. Here the CDR3 DNA reads TGTGCCAGCAGCTTAAGATCGACAGGGGGCGGCTATGGCTACACCTTC. Its translation is CASSLRSTGGGYGYTF.

This clonotype was seen more than once but under ten times. The rearrangement uses TRBV6-2 or TRBV6-3 and TRBJ2-7; D unresolved. The germline CDR1 and CDR2 sequences are MNHEY and SVGEGT. The CDR3 is made up of 14 amino acids. Trimming took 6 bases from V and 1 from J, leaving 13 bases between them. CDR3 sequence (DNA): TGTGCCAGCAGCACAAATCTTAGATCCTACGAGCAGTACTTC. It codes for CASSTNLRSYEQYF.